This TCR beta chain was captured in a study of blood T cell repertoires in COVID-19. Study summary: Specimens from acute and convalescent COVID-19 originated in the United States, Italy and Spain.

Looked up from germline, CDR1 is SGHVS and CDR2 is FQNEAQ. The CDR3 has 15 residues. The V segment lost 3 bases and the J segment 5 bases; nucleotides outside the gene matches: 6. As originally analysed: Reference gene primers were amplified, and this amplification served to estimate nucleated cell counts. Profiled with immunoSEQ multiplex PCR; TCRdb holds only in-frame clones, not every one. From that table come the V and J calls and clone size; the DNA was used to work out D and trimming. The data contain 30,000 to 35,000 clones, over 90% of them singletons. The chain links TRBV7-8 to TRBJ2-5, with 10 bases fitting TRBD2. Sample: peripheral blood. This clonotype was sampled from a human donor in a cohort sampled during active COVID-19. The CDR3 protein is CASSFRSGGAETQYF. CDR3 nucleotides: TGTGCCAGCAGCTTCCGAAGCGGGGGGGCGGAGACCCAGTACTTC.